Following are 29 T cell receptor beta chains from one sample sequenced in a study of T-cell reconstitution after alpha-beta-depleted transplantation in children. Unique molecular identifiers were built into the TCRbeta library. TCRdb reprocessed the PCR reads with MiXCR, giving one entry per CDR3 protein. The sample shows 250,000 to 300,000 distinct CDR3 sequences, almost 10% of them seen only once. This specimen was PBMCs from the stem cell graft donor, taken from the stem cell graft. These receptor sequences come from a human donor who donated a stem cell graft to a child with SCID.

The rearrangement uses TRBV5-1 and TRBJ2-7; 9 nucleotides line up with TRBD1. CDR3 length equals 15 residues. Looked up from germline, CDR1 is SGHRS and CDR2 is YFSETQ. Unmatched junction bases numbered 12, after V lost 4 bases and J lost 7 bases. The DNA for the CDR3 is TGCGCCAGCAGCGACCGGGACAGGGCCGGTCGGGAGCAGTACTTC. Protein sequence: CASSDRDRAGREQYF.

This clonotype was recorded a few times. The chain combines TRBV7-8 with TRBJ2-7; perhaps D is TRBD1 or TRBD2 (9 bases each). The V and J ends lost 6 bases and 7 bases respectively, with 22 bases between them. The germline CDR1 and CDR2 sequences are SGHVS and FQNEAQ. There are 15 residues in the CDR3. The CDR3 DNA sequence: TGTGCCAGCAGTCCTAGCGGGACAGGGTCGGCGGAGCAGTACTTC. Protein product: CASSPSGTGSAEQYF. Full variable domain (rest looked up from reference TRBV7-8 and TRBJ2-7): GAGVSQSPRYKVAKRGQDVALRCDPISGHVSLFWYQQALGQGPEFLTYFQNEAQLDKSGLPSDRFFAERPEGSVSTLKIQRTQQEDSAVYLCASSPSGTGSAEQYFGPGTRLTVT.

J is TRBJ2-7 and V is TRBV25-1; 8 nucleotides agree with TRBD2. V shed 5 bases, J shed 0 bases, and the junction held 12 bases outside the gene matches. In germline, CDR1 is MGHDK, CDR2 SYGVNS. This CDR3 comprises 17 residues. In DNA, the CDR3 is TGTGCCAGCAGTAAAACCGGGGGAGCGGGGGCCTCCTACGAGCAGTACTTC. It yields the protein CASSKTGGAGASYEQYF.

This clonotype was seen a handful of times. The chain recombines TRBV5-1 with TRBJ2-5; 7 bases fit TRBD1. The CDR3 covers 20 residues. V was clipped by 2 bases and J by 3 bases; unmatched bases: 22. CDR1 is SGHRS, CDR2 YFSETQ, per germline. The CDR3 region is CASSLKGTDTLLARKETQYF. Here the CDR3 DNA reads TGCGCCAGCAGCTTAAAAGGGACAGACACGCTCTTGGCGAGAAAAGAGACCCAGTACTTC.

The chain joins TRBV12-3 or TRBV12-4 to TRBJ2-2; 7 nucleotides align to TRBD1. V was clipped by 4 bases and J by 3 bases; unmatched bases: 11. The length of the CDR3 is 17 residues. CDR3 loop: CASSWVRQGADTGELFF. The DNA for the CDR3 is TGTGCCAGCAGTTGGGTCCGACAGGGAGCGGACACCGGGGAGCTGTTTTTT.

This clonotype was seen repeatedly, ten times or more. The chain couples TRBV12-3 or TRBV12-4 to TRBJ2-2; possible D gene TRBD2, 6 bases. The CDR3 is 15 residues long. The V and J ends lost 6 bases and 1 base respectively, with 12 bases between them. This CDR3 reads CASRDLGGNTGELFF. The CDR3 DNA is TGTGCCAGCAGAGACCTGGGAGGGAACACCGGGGAGCTGTTTTTT.

The sample holds a few counts of this clonotype. This chain joins TRBV12-3 or TRBV12-4 and TRBJ2-7; 11 positions match TRBD2. The V and J ends lost 5 bases and 2 bases, in that order; junction bases with no gene match: 5. The CDR3 runs 15 residues. As DNA, the CDR3 is TGTGCCAGCAGTCAGCTAGCGGGGGGACCCTACGAGCAGTACTTC. Protein product: CASSQLAGGPYEQYF.

This clonotype showed up many times. The rearrangement joins TRBV12-3 or TRBV12-4 to TRBJ1-2, with TRBD1 identical over 8 bases. V trimming: 6 bases; J trimming: 5 bases; junction bases outside the gene matches: 8. The CDR3 covers 14 residues. The CDR3 bases are TGTGCCAGCAGGGCCAGGGGGCTACAATATGGCTACACCTTC. Its protein is CASRARGLQYGYTF.

This clonotype has ten or more counts. CDR3 protein: CSALNTEAFF. CDR3 bases: TGCAGTGCCTTGAACACTGAAGCTTTCTTT. The J gene is TRBJ1-1, the V gene TRBV20-1; D unresolved. With 6 bases removed from V and 0 bases from J, the gap between germline ends came to 2 bases. This CDR3 comprises 10 residues. The germline CDR1 and CDR2 sequences are DFQATT and SNEGSKA (reference sequence).

This clonotype was observed many times. The chain has TRBV6-1 and TRBJ2-2; tentatively, D is TRBD1 (5 bases). The germline CDR1 and CDR2 sequences are MNHNS and SASEGT. CDR3 length: 14 amino acids. V was shortened by 6 bases and J by 3 bases, with 11 bases between the two germline ends. The CDR3 loop reads CASSLTDYTGELFF. CDR3 nucleotide sequence: TGTGCCAGCAGCTTGACAGATTACACCGGGGAGCTGTTTTTT.

The chain carries TRBV20-1 and TRBJ2-3, with D possibly called TRBD1 or TRBD2 (6 bases each). This CDR3 region has 17 residues. Trimming shortened V by 0 bases and J by 5 bases, and 21 bases separated the two germline ends. Germline V gene lookup returns CDR1 DFQATT and CDR2 SNEGSKA (reference sequence). CDR3 in amino acids: CSARDQGLAGRIDTQYF. The CDR3 DNA reads as TGCAGTGCTAGAGATCAGGGGCTGGCAGGGAGGATAGATACGCAGTATTTT.

This clonotype was recorded many times. This sequence joins TRBV5-1 and TRBJ2-4; a weak D match, TRBD1 (5 bases). Germline CDR1 is SGHRS and CDR2 is YFSETQ. This CDR3 is built from 17 residues. Between the trimmed V and J ends, which lost 1 base and 0 bases, there was a span of 14 bases. The CDR3 here is CASSLLVPDKAKNIQYF. CDR3 nucleotides: TGCGCCAGCAGCTTGCTGGTCCCGGACAAAGCCAAAAACATTCAGTACTTC.

This clonotype occurred a few times. The chain has TRBV5-1 and TRBJ2-7, with D tentatively TRBD1 (6 bases). The CDR3 is 16 amino acids. Germline V CDR1 and CDR2: SGHRS, YFSETQ. V shed 0 bases and J shed 2 bases, with 15 bases lying between them. The CDR3 nucleotides read TGCGCCAGCAGCTTGGGGACCGGACAGTCTCCCTACGAGCAGTACTTC. Its translation is CASSLGTGQSPYEQYF.

This clonotype has a handful of counts. J is TRBJ2-1 and V is TRBV4-2; D could derive from TRBD1 or TRBD2 (6 bases each). V lost 1 base and J 6 bases, leaving 13 bases between the germline ends. From germline, CDR1 is LGHNA and CDR2 YNFKEQ. The CDR3 consists of 15 residues. The CDR3 coding sequence is TGTGCCAGCAGCCAAGCGGAGGGGGAGGTCAATGAGCAGTTCTTC. Residues: CASSQAEGEVNEQFF.

This clonotype was observed a handful of times. This chain uses TRBV7-6 with TRBJ2-2, with D perhaps matching TRBD1 or TRBD2 (5 bases each). This CDR3 spans 14 amino acids. Trimming removed 0 bases at V and 6 bases at J, with 8 bases between. Germline V CDR1 and CDR2: SGHVS, FNYEAQ. CDR3 loop: CASSLARGSGELFF. The CDR3 DNA follows: TGTGCCAGCAGCTTAGCGAGGGGCTCCGGGGAGCTGTTTTTT.

This chain links TRBV6-1 with TRBJ2-7, with D maybe TRBD1 (5 bases). Trimming pared 2 bases from V and 3 bases from J, leaving 11 bases between. The CDR3 extends over 14 amino acids. Germline CDR1 reads MNHNS; CDR2 reads SASEGT. Written as DNA, the CDR3 is TGTGCCAGCAGTGAATCTGGCAGGGACTACGAGCAGTACTTC. Encoded protein: CASSESGRDYEQYF.

This clonotype has more than one count but fewer than ten. This chain connects TRBV20-1 to TRBJ2-3; TRBD2 matches at 11 bases. V shed 6 bases and J 2 bases; nucleotides not matched to a gene: 4. Germline CDR1 DFQATT, CDR2 SNEGSKA (reference sequence). The CDR3 spans 14 residues. CDR3 DNA: TGCAGTGCCAAGACTAGCGGGGTCACAGATACGCAGTATTTT. Translating gives CSAKTSGVTDTQYF.

The sample holds a few counts of this clonotype. The rearrangement uses TRBV12-3 or TRBV12-4 and TRBJ2-7; 7 nucleotides agree with TRBD2. The CDR3 length is 15 residues. The J segment lost 2 bases and the V segment lost 6 bases, leaving 10 bases of the junction unmatched. The CDR3: CASRQLGGKTYEQYF. The CDR3 DNA is TGTGCCAGCAGACAGTTGGGAGGGAAAACCTACGAGCAGTACTTC.

The table lists this clonotype with a few counts. The chain couples TRBV7-3 to TRBJ2-3, with D tentatively TRBD1 or TRBD2 (6 bases each). V was pared by 0 bases and J by 8 bases, with 9 bases between. The CDR3 loop spans 13 amino acids. CDR1 and CDR2 from the germline V gene are SGHTA and FQGTGA. The CDR3 loop is CASSLTGGGTQYF. CDR3 sequence (DNA): TGTGCCAGCAGCTTAACGGGGGGCGGTACGCAGTATTTT.

This clonotype was counted between two and nine times. This chain joins TRBV12-3 or TRBV12-4 and TRBJ1-5; D is possibly TRBD1 (6 bases). The CDR3 totals 13 residues. V lost 4 bases and J lost 7, with 11 bases in between. The CDR3 DNA follows: TGTGCCAGCAGTTCAGGGGTGGGCCAGCCCCAGCATTTT. Protein sequence: CASSSGVGQPQHF.

This chain joins TRBV6-5 and TRBJ2-1, with D possibly called TRBD1 or TRBD2 (6 bases each). The CDR3 is 16 amino acids. V lost 0 bases, J lost 3 bases, and 12 bases lay in between. CDR1 MNHEY and CDR2 SVGAGI come from the germline V gene. CDR3 amino acids: CASSYSRGDGYNEQFF. The CDR3 DNA is TGTGCCAGCAGTTACTCAAGGGGGGACGGCTACAATGAGCAGTTCTTC.

This clonotype was observed at least ten times. V gene TRBV4-1 combines with J gene TRBJ2-1, with D perhaps matching TRBD1 (6 bases). Between the trimmed V and J ends, which lost 4 bases and 4 bases, there was a span of 20 bases. The CDR3 is 17 amino acids. The V gene's germline CDR1 is MGHRA and CDR2 YSYEKL. The CDR3 sequence is CASSPEIGTYTYNEQFF. The CDR3 nucleotides are TGCGCCAGCAGCCCCGAAATCGGGACATACACTTACAATGAGCAGTTCTTC.

This clonotype was counted at least ten times. The rearrangement joins TRBV12-3 or TRBV12-4 to TRBJ1-1, with no clear D. Trimming stripped 6 bases from V and 1 base from J, with 12 bases between. This CDR3 region has 14 residues. Here the CDR3 reads CASSPWTANTEAFF. CDR3 DNA: TGTGCCAGCAGCCCCTGGACGGCGAACACTGAAGCTTTCTTT.

V gene TRBV2 combines with J gene TRBJ2-7; 7 bases fit TRBD1. The CDR3 spans 13 residues. With V trimmed by 9 bases and J by 0 bases, 5 bases remained unmatched. Germline loops: CDR1 SNHLY, CDR2 FYNNEI. This CDR3 is CASNRDSSYEQYF. For the CDR3, the DNA is TGTGCCAGTAACCGGGACAGCTCCTACGAGCAGTACTTC.

This chain uses TRBV5-1 with TRBJ1-6; 8 bases line up with TRBD1. CDR1 and CDR2 from the germline V gene are SGHRS and YFSETQ. The length of the CDR3 is 16 residues. Losses at the gene ends were 0 bases for V and 7 bases for J; bases not matched to a gene: 6. CDR3 nucleotides: TGCGCCAGCAGCTTGGAACCAGGGGGCGCCAATTCACCCCTCCACTTT. Its protein product is CASSLEPGGANSPLHF.

The CDR3: CASRMWAGEVRSSYNEQFF. The CDR3 nucleotides read TGCGCCAGCCGCATGTGGGCAGGGGAGGTTCGGAGCTCCTACAATGAGCAGTTCTTC. This rearrangement joins TRBV5-1 to TRBJ2-1; the D call may be TRBD1 or TRBD2 (6 bases each). This CDR3 has 19 amino acids. Germline CDR1 SGHRS, CDR2 YFSETQ. Trimming took 7 bases from V and 0 from J, leaving 26 bases between them.

The chain links TRBV10-2 to TRBJ2-7, with 9 nucleotides matching TRBD2. The ends lost 11 bases at V and 4 bases at J; junction bases unmatched: 12. The CDR3 is 14 amino acids. Germline CDR1 is WSHSY and CDR2 is SAAADI. CDR3 region: CAVRLAGSEYEQYF. The CDR3 nucleotides are TGCGCCGTGCGGCTAGCGGGGTCCGAGTACGAGCAGTACTTC.

V is TRBV2 and J is TRBJ2-2; possibly TRBD2 for D (6 bases). The germline V gene encodes CDR1 SNHLY and CDR2 FYNNEI. The CDR3 loop spans 15 amino acids. V lost 6 bases and J lost 0, with 11 bases in between. CDR3 residues: CASRRGATNTGELFF. The DNA of the CDR3 is TGTGCCAGCAGACGCGGGGCAACGAACACCGGGGAGCTGTTTTTT.

V is TRBV5-1 and J is TRBJ2-5; 8 bases align to TRBD2. CDR1 and CDR2 (germline): SGHRS, YFSETQ. V shed 0 bases and J 3 bases; nucleotides not matched to a gene: 4. The CDR3 is 15 amino acids. The CDR3 DNA is TGCGCCAGCAGCTTGGGAACCGGGAGGGAAGAGACCCAGTACTTC. It specifies CASSLGTGREETQYF.